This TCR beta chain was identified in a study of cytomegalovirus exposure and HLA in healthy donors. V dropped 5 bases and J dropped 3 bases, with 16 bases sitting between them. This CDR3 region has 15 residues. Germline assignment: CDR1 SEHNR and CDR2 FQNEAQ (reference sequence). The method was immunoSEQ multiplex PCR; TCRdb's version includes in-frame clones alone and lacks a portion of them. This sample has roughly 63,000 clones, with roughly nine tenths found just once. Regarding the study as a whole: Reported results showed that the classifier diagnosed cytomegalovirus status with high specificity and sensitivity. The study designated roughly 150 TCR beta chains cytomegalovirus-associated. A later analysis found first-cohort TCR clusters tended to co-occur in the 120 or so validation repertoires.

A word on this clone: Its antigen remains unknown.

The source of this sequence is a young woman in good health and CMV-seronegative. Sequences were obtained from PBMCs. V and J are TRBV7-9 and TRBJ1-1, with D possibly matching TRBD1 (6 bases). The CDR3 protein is CASSRRGGGDTEAFF. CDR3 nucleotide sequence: TGTGCCAGCAGCCGCAGGGGTGGGGGGGACACTGAAGCTTTCTTT.